This T cell receptor beta chain was obtained from a study of T cell responses to AZD1222 COVID-19 vaccine. About this clone itself: Its matching antigen is unknown.

The CDR3 runs 15 residues. Germline V gene data show CDR1 as SGHRS and CDR2 as YFSETQ. V was shortened by 0 bases and J by 1 base, with 7 bases between the two germline ends. Data came from immunoSEQ multiplex PCR; TCRdb stores just in-frame clones and leaves some out. The data contain approximately 160,000 clones, about nine tenths of them singletons. Findings and caveats of the study: Vaccine-related CD4 TCRs covered spike, predominating at 160-218 and 743-854. Regions left unmutated in variants are reportedly the target of nearly half of spike-specific TCRs.

This rearrangement joins TRBV5-1 to TRBJ2-2; a weak D match, TRBD2 (6 bases). Material: peripheral blood, obtained on day 0 of AZD1222 vaccination. The source of this sequence is an adult in good health. CDR3 residues: CASSLEAGNTGELFF. The DNA for the CDR3 is TGCGCCAGCAGCTTGGAAGCGGGGAACACCGGGGAGCTGTTTTTT.